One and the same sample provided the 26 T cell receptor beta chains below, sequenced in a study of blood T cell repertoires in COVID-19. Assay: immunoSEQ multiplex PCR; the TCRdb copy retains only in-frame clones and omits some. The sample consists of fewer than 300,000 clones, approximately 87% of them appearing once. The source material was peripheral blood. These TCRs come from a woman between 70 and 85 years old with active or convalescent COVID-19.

CDR3: CASSHLDRASYNEQFF. For the CDR3, the DNA is TGTGCCAGCAGCCATTTAGACAGGGCCTCCTACAATGAGCAGTTCTTC. The rearrangement links TRBV4-2 to TRBJ2-1; TRBD1 matches at 7 bases. Germline values: CDR1 LGHNA, CDR2 YNFKEQ. Germline trimming cut 3 bases from V and 0 bases from J; bases unmatched to any gene: 5. The CDR3 spans 16 residues.

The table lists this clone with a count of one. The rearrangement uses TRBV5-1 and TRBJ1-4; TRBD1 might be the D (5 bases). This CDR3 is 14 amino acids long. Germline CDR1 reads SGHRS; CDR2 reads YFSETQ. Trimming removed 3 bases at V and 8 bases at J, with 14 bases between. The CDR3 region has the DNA TGCGCCAGCAGCTGGAAGACAGAAGGGGAAAAACTGTTTTTT. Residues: CASSWKTEGEKLFF.

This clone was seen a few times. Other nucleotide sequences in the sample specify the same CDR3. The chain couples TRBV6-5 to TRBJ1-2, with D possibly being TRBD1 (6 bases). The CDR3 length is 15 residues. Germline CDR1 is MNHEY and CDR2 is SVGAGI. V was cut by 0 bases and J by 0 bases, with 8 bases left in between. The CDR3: CASSYSTGSNYGYTF. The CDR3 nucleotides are TGTGCCAGCAGTTACTCGACAGGCTCTAACTATGGCTACACCTTC.

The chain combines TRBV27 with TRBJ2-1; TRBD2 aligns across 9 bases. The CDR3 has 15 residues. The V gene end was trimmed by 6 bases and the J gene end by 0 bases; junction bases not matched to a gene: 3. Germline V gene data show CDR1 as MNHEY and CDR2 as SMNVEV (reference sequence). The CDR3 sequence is CASRSSGGSYNEQFF. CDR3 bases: TGTGCCAGCAGAAGTAGCGGGGGCTCCTACAATGAGCAGTTCTTC.

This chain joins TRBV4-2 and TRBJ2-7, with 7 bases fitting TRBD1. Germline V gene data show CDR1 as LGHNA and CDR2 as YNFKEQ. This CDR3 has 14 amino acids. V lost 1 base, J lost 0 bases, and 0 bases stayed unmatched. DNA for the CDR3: TGTGCCAGCAGCCAAGGGGACAGCTCCTACGAGCAGTACTTC. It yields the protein CASSQGDSSYEQYF.

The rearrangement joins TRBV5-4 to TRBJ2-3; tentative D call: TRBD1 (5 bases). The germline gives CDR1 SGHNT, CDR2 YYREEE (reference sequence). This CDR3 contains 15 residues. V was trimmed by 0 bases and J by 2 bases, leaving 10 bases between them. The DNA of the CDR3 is TGTGCCAGCAGCTTGGGACAGATCTTCACAGATACGCAGTATTTT. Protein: CASSLGQIFTDTQYF.

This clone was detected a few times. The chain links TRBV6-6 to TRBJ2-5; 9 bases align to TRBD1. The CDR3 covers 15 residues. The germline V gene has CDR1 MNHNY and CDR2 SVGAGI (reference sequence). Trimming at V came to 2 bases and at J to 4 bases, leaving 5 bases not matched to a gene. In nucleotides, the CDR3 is TGTGCCAGCAGTTACCCTACAGGGGGCGCAGAGACCCAGTACTTC. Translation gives CASSYPTGGAETQYF.

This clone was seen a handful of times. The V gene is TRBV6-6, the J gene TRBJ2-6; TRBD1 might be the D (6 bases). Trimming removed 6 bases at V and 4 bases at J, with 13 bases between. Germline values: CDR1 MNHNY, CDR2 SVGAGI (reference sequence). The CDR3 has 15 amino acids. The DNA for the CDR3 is TGTGCCAGCAGCACACAGGGCTCCGGGGCCAACGTCCTGACTTTC. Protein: CASSTQGSGANVLTF.

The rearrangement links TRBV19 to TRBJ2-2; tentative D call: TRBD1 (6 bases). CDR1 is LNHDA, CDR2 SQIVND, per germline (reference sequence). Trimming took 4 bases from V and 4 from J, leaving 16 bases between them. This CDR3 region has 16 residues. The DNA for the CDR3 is TGTGCCAGTAGTACCCCAATGGGGGCGGCCACCGGGGAGCTGTTTTTT. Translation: CASSTPMGAATGELFF. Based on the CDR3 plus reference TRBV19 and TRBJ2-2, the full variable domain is DGGITQSPKYLFRKEGQNVTLSCEQNLNHDAMYWYRQDPGQGLRLIYYSQIVNDFQKGDIAEGYSVSREKKESFPLTVTSAQKNPTAFYLCASSTPMGAATGELFFGEGSRLTVL.

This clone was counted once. The CDR3 DNA is TGTGCCAGCACCTATCCGCGACAGGGATCCTACGAGCAGTACTTC. It translates to CASTYPRQGSYEQYF. The chain links TRBV6-5 to TRBJ2-7, with 7 bases identical to TRBD1. Trimming took 7 bases from V and 1 from J; bases not matched to a gene: 10. Looked up from germline, CDR1 is MNHEY and CDR2 is SVGAGI. The CDR3 is 15 residues long.

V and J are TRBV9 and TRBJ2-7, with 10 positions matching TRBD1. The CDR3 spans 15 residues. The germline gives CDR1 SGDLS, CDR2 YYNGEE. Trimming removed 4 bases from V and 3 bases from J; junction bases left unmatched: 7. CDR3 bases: TGTGCCAGCAGCCTTCATGGGACAGGGGACTACGAGCAGTACTTC. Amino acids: CASSLHGTGDYEQYF.

CDR3 in DNA: TGTGCCAGCTCTAGTGGGACAGCCTCTAACTATGGCTACACCTTC. Its translation: CASSSGTASNYGYTF. The chain links TRBV6-5 to TRBJ1-2; 7 bases line up with TRBD1. This CDR3 is 15 amino acids long. V lost 8 bases and J lost 0; bases outside the gene matches: 9. The germline gives CDR1 MNHEY, CDR2 SVGAGI.

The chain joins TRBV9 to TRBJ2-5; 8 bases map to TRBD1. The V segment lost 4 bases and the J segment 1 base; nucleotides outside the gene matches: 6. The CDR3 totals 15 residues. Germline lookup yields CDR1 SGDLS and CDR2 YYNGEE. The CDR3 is CASSKTGAGQETQYF. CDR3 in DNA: TGTGCCAGCAGCAAGACAGGGGCCGGCCAAGAGACCCAGTACTTC.

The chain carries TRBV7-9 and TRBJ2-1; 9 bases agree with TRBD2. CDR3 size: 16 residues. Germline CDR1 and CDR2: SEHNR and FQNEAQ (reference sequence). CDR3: CADSPGASGDYNEQFF. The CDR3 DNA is TGTGCGGACTCCCCCGGGGCTAGCGGGGACTACAATGAGCAGTTCTTC.

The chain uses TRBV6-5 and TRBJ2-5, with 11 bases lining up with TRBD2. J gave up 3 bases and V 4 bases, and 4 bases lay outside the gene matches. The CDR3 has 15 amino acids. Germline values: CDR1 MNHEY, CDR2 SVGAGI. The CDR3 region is CASSLTSGIKETQYF. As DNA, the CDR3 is TGTGCCAGCAGTTTGACTAGCGGGATAAAAGAGACCCAGTACTTC.

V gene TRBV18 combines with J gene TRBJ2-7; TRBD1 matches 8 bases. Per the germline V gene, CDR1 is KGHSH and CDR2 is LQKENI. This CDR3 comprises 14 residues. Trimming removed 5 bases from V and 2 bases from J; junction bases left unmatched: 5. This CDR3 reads CASSAGTGAYEQYF. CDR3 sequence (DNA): TGTGCCAGCTCAGCCGGGACAGGAGCCTACGAGCAGTACTTC.

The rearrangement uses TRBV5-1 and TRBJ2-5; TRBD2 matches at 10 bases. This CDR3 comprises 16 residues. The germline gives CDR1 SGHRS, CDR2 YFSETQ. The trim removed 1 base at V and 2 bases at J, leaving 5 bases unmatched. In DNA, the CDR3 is TGCGCCAGCAGCTTGTTTTCTAGCGGGGGACAAGAGACCCAGTACTTC. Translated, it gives CASSLFSSGGQETQYF. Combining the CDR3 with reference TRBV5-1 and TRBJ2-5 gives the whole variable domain KAGVTQTPRYLIKTRGQQVTLSCSPISGHRSVSWYQQTPGQGLQFLFEYFSETQRNKGNFPGRFSGRQFSNSRSEMNVSTLELGDSALYLCASSLFSSGGQETQYFGPGTRLLVL.

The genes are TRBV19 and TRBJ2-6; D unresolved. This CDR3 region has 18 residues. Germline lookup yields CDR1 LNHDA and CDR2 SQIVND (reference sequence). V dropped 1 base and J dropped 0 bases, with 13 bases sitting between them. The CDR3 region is CASSIVGPGSSGANVLTF. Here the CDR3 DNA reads TGTGCCAGTAGTATAGTCGGTCCAGGCAGCTCTGGGGCCAACGTCCTGACTTTC.

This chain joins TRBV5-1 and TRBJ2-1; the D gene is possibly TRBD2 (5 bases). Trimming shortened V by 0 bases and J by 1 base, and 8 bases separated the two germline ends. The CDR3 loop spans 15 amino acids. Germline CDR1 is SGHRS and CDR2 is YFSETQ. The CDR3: CASSLVPGSYNEQFF. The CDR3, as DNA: TGCGCCAGCAGCTTGGTTCCGGGGTCCTACAATGAGCAGTTCTTC.

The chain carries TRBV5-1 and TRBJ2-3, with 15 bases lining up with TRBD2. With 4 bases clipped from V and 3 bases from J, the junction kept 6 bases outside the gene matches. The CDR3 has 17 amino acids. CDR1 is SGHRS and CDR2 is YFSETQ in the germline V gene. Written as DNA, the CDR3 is TGCGCCAGCAGCCCCCCGGGGACTAGCGGGAGGACAGATACGCAGTATTTT. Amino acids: CASSPPGTSGRTDTQYF.

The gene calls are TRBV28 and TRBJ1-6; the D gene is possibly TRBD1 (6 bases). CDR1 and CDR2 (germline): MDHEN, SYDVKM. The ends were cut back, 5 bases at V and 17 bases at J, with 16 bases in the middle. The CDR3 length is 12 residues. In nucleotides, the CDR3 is TGTGCCAGCAGTACCCGGACAGAAGGAATCCACTTT. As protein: CASSTRTEGIHF.

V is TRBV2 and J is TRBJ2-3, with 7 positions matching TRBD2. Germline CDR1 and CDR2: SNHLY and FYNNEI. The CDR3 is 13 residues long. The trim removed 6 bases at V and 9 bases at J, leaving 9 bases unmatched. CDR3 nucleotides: TGTGCCAGCAGGGACACGAGGGAGGGAACGCAGTATTTT. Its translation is CASRDTREGTQYF.

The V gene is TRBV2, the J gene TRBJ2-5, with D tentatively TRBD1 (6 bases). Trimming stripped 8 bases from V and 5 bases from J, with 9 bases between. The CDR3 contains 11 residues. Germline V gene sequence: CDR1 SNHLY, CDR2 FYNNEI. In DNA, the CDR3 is TGTGCCAGCTCCAGGGGTGAGACCCAGTACTTC. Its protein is CASSRGETQYF.

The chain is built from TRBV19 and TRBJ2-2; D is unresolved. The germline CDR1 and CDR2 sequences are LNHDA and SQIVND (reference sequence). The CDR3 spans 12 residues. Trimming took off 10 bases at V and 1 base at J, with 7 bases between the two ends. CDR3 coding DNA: TGTGCCAACCCAGAGAACACCGGGGAGCTGTTTTTT. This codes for CANPENTGELFF.

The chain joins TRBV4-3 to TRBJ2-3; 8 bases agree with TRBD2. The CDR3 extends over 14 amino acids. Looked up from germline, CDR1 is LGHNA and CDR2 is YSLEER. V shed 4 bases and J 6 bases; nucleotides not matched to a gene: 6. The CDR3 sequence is CASSPGGRWDTQYF. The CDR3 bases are TGCGCCAGCAGCCCGGGGGGGCGATGGGATACGCAGTATTTT.

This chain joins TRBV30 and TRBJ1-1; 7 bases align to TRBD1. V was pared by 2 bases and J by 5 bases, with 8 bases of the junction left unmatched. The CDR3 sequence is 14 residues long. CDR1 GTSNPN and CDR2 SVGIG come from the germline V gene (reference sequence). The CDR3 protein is CAWSSPGQATEAFF. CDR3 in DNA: TGTGCCTGGAGTTCCCCTGGACAGGCGACTGAAGCTTTCTTT. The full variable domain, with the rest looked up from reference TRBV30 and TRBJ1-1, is SQTIHQWPATLVQPVGSPLSLECTVEGTSNPNLYWYRQAAGRGLQLLFYSVGIGQISSEVPQNLSASRPQDRQFILSSKKLLLSDSGFYLCAWSSPGQATEAFFGQGTRLTVV.